These T cell receptor beta chains were read from a single sample in a study of blood T cell repertoires in COVID-19. Sequenced by immunoSEQ multiplex PCR; TCRdb stores in-frame clones only, minus some. The profile covers about 100,000 clones, with approximately 89% appearing a single time and roughly 1.9% taken by the ten largest. Sequencing was carried out using peripheral blood. Source of these receptors: a man in his fifties or sixties with active COVID-19. Both conserved end residues are part of each CDR3. Size tells how often a clone was seen (once, few, many) or the class of an expanded clone, and some rows leave it out.

clone_size	j_call	v_call	cdr3_aa
once	TRBJ2-2	TRBV12-3/TRBV12-4	CASSTTGELFF
.	TRBJ2-1	TRBV5-1	CASSEGQGLSNEQFF
.	TRBJ1-5	TRBV19	CASSFGTGGQPQHF
.	TRBJ2-3	TRBV24-1	CATAGSGSTDTQYF
.	TRBJ1-1	TRBV5-5	CASPLALSTGSDTEAFF
.	TRBJ2-3	TRBV9	CASSSGGPSTDTQYF
.	TRBJ2-2	TRBV5-6	CASSLVSGANTGELFF
.	TRBJ1-5	TRBV9	CASSQAGVGPQHF
.	TRBJ2-7	TRBV19	CASGQGASYEQYF
.	TRBJ2-1	TRBV18	CASSLASGVNEQFF
.	TRBJ2-7	TRBV12-3/TRBV12-4	CASSLPGRYEQYF
.	TRBJ2-3	TRBV18	CASSPQGSSTDTQYF
.	TRBJ2-2	TRBV19	CASSSGQGPGELFF
.	TRBJ2-5	TRBV19	CASSNWETQYF
once	TRBJ2-3	TRBV7-9	CASSSARDRGIDTQYF
.	TRBJ2-3	TRBV5-1	CASSGRGVTDTQYF
.	TRBJ2-7	TRBV11-2	CASSPSGHLYEQYF
.	TRBJ1-2	TRBV30	CAWLRDRVANYGYTF
.	TRBJ1-1	TRBV13	CASSLTEIHTEAFF
.	TRBJ2-3	TRBV9	CASGAASRSDTQYF
.	TRBJ2-3	TRBV27	CARSLRRGGGDTQYF
once	TRBJ2-3	TRBV9	CASSARVPETQYF
once	TRBJ2-2	TRBV7-9	CASSLDTGELFF
.	TRBJ1-6	TRBV9	CASSPRDRGNSPLHF
.	TRBJ2-1	TRBV6-5	CASRNSGSWDEQFF
.	TRBJ2-3	TRBV14	CASSPRTGTDTQYF
.	TRBJ1-5	TRBV5-1	CASSPGQGRSNQPQHF
.	TRBJ1-6	TRBV6-2/TRBV6-3	CASSPGLQNDSPLHF
.	TRBJ2-3	TRBV18	CASSYSDTQYF
.	TRBJ2-3	TRBV29-1	CSLGGSAGGIPDTQYF
.	TRBJ1-1	TRBV6-2/TRBV6-3	CASSLGQNTEAFF
.	TRBJ2-1	TRBV15	CATSRGGGTYNEQFF
.	TRBJ2-3	TRBV11-3	CASSLGLGSTDTQYF
.	TRBJ1-2	TRBV12-5	CASGLASQGLYGYTF
.	TRBJ1-6	TRBV18	CASSRADRASPLHF
.	TRBJ2-2	TRBV29-1	CSVAGTGFTGELFF
.	TRBJ2-5	TRBV5-1	CASRIGDREDQYF
.	TRBJ2-3	TRBV20-1	CSASTSGGTGGTDTQYF
.	TRBJ1-1	TRBV6-5	CASSSPGRGENTEAFF
.	TRBJ2-1	TRBV19	CASSITAGTYNEQFF
few	TRBJ1-2	TRBV5-6	CASSLGQNYGYTF
.	TRBJ1-1	TRBV6-1	CASSERMAGDNTEAFF
.	TRBJ2-7	TRBV4-1	CASSTRQGEVEQYF
.	TRBJ2-5	TRBV5-1	CASSQAEDGGETQYF
.	TRBJ1-1	TRBV5-1	CASSQGEATEAFF
.	TRBJ2-2	TRBV19	CASSLTRTANTGELFF
.	TRBJ2-3	TRBV27	CASRRSGASTDTQYF
.	TRBJ2-2	TRBV5-1	CASSRLGGTGELFF
once	TRBJ2-5	TRBV7-6	CASSLALGGQETQYF
once	TRBJ1-5	TRBV6-2/TRBV6-3	CASSSADRGGNQPQHF
.	TRBJ2-3	TRBV7-3	CASSRSGGAADTQYF
.	TRBJ2-7	TRBV18	CASSPGSTFYEQYF
.	TRBJ2-1	TRBV24-1	CATSEPRTSGRRNEQFF